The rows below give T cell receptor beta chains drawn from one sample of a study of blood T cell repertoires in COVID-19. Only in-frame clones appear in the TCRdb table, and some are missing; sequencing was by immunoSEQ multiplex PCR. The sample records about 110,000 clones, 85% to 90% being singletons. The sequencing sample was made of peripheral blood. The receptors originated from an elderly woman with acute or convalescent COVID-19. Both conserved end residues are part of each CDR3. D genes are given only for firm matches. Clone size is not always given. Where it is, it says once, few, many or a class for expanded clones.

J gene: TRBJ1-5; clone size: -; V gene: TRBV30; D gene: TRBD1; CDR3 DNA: TGTGCCTGGAGTGGAGGGGGCGAGGGGCAGCCCCAGCATTTT; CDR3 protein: CAWSGGGEGQPQHF
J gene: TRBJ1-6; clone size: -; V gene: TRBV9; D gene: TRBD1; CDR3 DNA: TGTGCCAGCAGCGTAGCCGGGACAGAGAATTCACCCCTCCACTTT; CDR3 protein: CASSVAGTENSPLHF
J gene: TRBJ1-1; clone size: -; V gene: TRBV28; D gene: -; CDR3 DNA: TGTGCCAGCAGTTTAGATGGGGGGGGGAACACTGAAGCTTTCTTT; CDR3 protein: CASSLDGGGNTEAFF
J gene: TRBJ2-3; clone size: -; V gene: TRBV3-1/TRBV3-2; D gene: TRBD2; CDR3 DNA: TGTGCCAGCAGCCGATACGGACTAGCGGGGGGCCCTACAGATACGCAGTATTTT; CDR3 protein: CASSRYGLAGGPTDTQYF
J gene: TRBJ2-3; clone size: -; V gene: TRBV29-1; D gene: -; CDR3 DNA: TGCAGCGTCATCGGGGGATTCAGCACAGATACGCAGTATTTT; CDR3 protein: CSVIGGFSTDTQYF
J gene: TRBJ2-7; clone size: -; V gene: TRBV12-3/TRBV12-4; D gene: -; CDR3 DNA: TGTGCCAGCAGTCTTGGACTGTACGAGCAGTACTTC; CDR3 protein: CASSLGLYEQYF
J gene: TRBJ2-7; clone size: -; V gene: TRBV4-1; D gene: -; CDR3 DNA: TGCGCCAGCAGCCAAGACCCTGGGGGCGGGGGTAGGTTCGAGCAGTACTTC; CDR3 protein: CASSQDPGGGGRFEQYF
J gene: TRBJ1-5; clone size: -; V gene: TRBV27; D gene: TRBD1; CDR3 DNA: TGTGCCAGCAGCACATACCGGGACAGGGTGTCTCAGCCCCAGCATTTT; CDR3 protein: CASSTYRDRVSQPQHF
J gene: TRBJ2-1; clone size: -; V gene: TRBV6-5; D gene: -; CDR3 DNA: TGTGCCAGCACCAGAGTGTTGGAGCATGAGCAGTTCTTC; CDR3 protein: CASTRVLEHEQFF
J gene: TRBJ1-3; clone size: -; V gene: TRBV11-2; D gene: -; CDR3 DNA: TGTGCCAGCAGCCTAGGCGCTTCAGGTACTGGAAACACCATATATTTT; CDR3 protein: CASSLGASGTGNTIYF
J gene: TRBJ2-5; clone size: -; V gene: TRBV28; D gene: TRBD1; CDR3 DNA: TGTGCCAGCAGGGACACAGGGGGCAAAGAGACCCAGTACTTC; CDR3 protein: CASRDTGGKETQYF
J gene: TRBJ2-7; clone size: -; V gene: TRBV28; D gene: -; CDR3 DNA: TGTGCCAGCAGTACGGAGACCCGGGCAGGGTGGTCCTACGAGCAGTACTTC; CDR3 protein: CASSTETRAGWSYEQYF
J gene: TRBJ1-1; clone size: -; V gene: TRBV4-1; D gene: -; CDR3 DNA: TGCGCCAGCAGCCAAGACAGAGGCTACACTGAAGCTTTCTTT; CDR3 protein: CASSQDRGYTEAFF
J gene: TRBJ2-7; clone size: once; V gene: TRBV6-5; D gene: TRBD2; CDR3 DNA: TGTGCCAGCAGGGGACTAGCGGCCTCCTACGAGCAGTACTTC; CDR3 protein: CASRGLAASYEQYF
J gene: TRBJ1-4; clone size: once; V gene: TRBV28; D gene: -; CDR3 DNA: TGTGCCAGTCTTCCACGGGTCCAGGGGCGATTAGATGAAAAACTGTTTTTT; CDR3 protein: CASLPRVQGRLDEKLFF
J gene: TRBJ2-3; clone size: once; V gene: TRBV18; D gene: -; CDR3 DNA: TGTGCCAGCTCACGGACATTGACAGATACGCAGTATTTT; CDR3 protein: CASSRTLTDTQYF
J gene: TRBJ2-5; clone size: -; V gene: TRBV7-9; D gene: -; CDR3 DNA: TGTGCCAGCAGCTTAACTAGCTCGGAGACCCAGTACTTC; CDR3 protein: CASSLTSSETQYF
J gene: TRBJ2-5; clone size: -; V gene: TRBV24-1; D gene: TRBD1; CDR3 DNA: TGTGCCACCAGTGAACCGACAGGGGAAGAGACCCAGTACTTC; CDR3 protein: CATSEPTGEETQYF
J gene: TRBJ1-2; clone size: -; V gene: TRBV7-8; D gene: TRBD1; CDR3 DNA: TGTGCCAGCAGCACCCGGGACAGTAACTATGGCTACACCTTC; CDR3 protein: CASSTRDSNYGYTF
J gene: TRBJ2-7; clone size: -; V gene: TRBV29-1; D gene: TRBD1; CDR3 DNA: TGCAGCGTTGAAGGACAGGGGAACTACGAGCAGTACTTC; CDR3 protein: CSVEGQGNYEQYF
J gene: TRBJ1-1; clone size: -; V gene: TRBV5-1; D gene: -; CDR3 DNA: TGCGCCAGCAGCTTGGCCGCGGGGAGGGGAACTGAAGCTTTCTTT; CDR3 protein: CASSLAAGRGTEAFF
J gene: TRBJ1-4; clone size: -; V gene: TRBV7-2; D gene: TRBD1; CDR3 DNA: TGTGCCAGCAGCACGGACAGGGGAAATGAAAAACTGTTTTTT; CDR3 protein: CASSTDRGNEKLFF
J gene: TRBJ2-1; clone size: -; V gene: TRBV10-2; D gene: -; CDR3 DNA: TGCGCCAGCAGGGTGGGACTGACCAATGAGCAGTTCTTC; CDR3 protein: CASRVGLTNEQFF
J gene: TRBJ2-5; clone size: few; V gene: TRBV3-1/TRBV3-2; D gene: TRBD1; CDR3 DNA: TGTGCCAGCAGCCGGTTTGCGACAGGGGTAAAGCTACGGGAGACCCAGTACTTC; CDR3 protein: CASSRFATGVKLRETQYF
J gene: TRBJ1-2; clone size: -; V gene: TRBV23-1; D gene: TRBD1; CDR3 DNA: TGCGCCAGCAGTCAATCGAGGGGGCCCAACTATGGCTACACCTTC; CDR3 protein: CASSQSRGPNYGYTF
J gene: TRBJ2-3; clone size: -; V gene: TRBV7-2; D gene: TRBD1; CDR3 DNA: TGTGCCAGCAGCCGTGGACAGGACACAGATACGCAGTATTTT; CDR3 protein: CASSRGQDTDTQYF
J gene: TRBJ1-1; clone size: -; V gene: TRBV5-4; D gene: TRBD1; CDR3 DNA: TGTGCCAGCAGCTCGGGACAGGGGACCACTGAAGCTTTCTTT; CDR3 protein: CASSSGQGTTEAFF
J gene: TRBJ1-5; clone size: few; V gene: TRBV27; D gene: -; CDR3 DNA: TGTGCCAGCAGTCCCCAAATACCGGTCCATCAGCCCCAGCATTTT; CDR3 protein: CASSPQIPVHQPQHF
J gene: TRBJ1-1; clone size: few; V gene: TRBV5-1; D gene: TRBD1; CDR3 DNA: TGCGCCAGCAGCCGGGGACAGGGTTGGACTGAAGCTTTCTTT; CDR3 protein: CASSRGQGWTEAFF
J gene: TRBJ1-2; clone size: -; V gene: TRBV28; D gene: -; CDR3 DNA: TGTGCCAGCAGTCCTCCAGGGCCCTATGGCTACACCTTC; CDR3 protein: CASSPPGPYGYTF
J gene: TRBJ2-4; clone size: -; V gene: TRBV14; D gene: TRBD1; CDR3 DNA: TGTGCCAGCAGCCTAAACACAGGGGGACTAGCCAAAAACATTCAGTACTTC; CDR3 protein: CASSLNTGGLAKNIQYF
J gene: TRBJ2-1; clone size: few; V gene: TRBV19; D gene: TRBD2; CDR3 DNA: TGTGCCAGTAGTTCCTCTTGGGCGGGGGGGGACTACAATGAGCAGTTCTTC; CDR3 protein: CASSSSWAGGDYNEQFF
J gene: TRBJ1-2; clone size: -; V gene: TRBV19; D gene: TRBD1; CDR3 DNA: TGTGCCAGTAAAGGGGACAGTTACTATGGCTACACCTTC; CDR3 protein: CASKGDSYYGYTF
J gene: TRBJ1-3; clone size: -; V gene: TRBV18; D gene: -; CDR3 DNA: TGTGCCAGCTCACCCCCCGGACAGTTCTCTGGAAACACCATATATTTT; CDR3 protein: CASSPPGQFSGNTIYF